A few counts support the clone carrying this TCR beta chain. Its antigen remains unidentified. This sample is part of a study of response to subunit inactivated influenza vaccine. Germline-derived CDR1 and CDR2 are DFQATT and SNEGSKA (reference sequence). The CDR3 length is 16 residues. V lost 0 bases and J lost 3; bases outside the gene matches: 6. One entry per CDR3 protein results from TCRdb running MiXCR on the RT-PCR reads. The sample lists 280,000 or so distinct CDR3 sequences; 21% were seen once. Findings of the study overall: The authors suggested that few new T cells are recruited per seasonal influenza vaccination.

The sequence derives from a man aged 45 to 75 who received an inactivated influenza vaccine. J is TRBJ2-1 and V is TRBV20-1, with 9 bases fitting TRBD2. The sequencing here drew on PBMCs from blood, taken about 20 months after vaccination. Here the CDR3 DNA reads TGCAGTGCTAGAGACGTTATAGCGGGGGTCTACAATGAGCAGTTCTTC. It specifies CSARDVIAGVYNEQFF.